This is a list of T cell receptor beta chains from one sample in a study of shared clonotypes between healthy human individuals. TCRdb's copy holds only in-frame clones and misses some; the assay was immunoSEQ multiplex PCR. In the table there are approximately 720,000 clones, about 92% of which are singletons. Sequenced: naive CD8+ T cells sorted from blood. Every receptor here comes from a man aged 30-40 years in good health. Both conserved end residues are trimmed from each CDR3. The order of the fields is V gene, J gene, CDR3 protein.

V: TRBV7-8; J: TRBJ2-1; CDR3: ASSLRTGGSSYNEQF
V: TRBV6-6; J: TRBJ2-1; CDR3: ASSSSSPYNEQF
V: TRBV4-3; J: TRBJ1-2; CDR3: ASSQDFQGELNYGYT
V: TRBV7-2; J: TRBJ2-7; CDR3: ASSPPGDYEQY
V: TRBV27; J: TRBJ2-7; CDR3: ASSSLPRGGEQY
V: TRBV7-9; J: TRBJ2-2; CDR3: ASSSSHEVAGELF
V: TRBV7-5; J: TRBJ2-2; CDR3: ARSVRDRVVTGELF
V: TRBV27; J: TRBJ1-4; CDR3: ASSLTGGGEKLF
V: TRBV9; J: TRBJ1-2; CDR3: ASSVEGASNYGYT
V: TRBV6-5; J: TRBJ2-7; CDR3: ASSYSAGLAEYEQY
V: TRBV5-5; J: TRBJ1-1; CDR3: ASSFSGAPEAF
V: TRBV28; J: TRBJ2-2; CDR3: ASSFQPGELF
V: TRBV2; J: TRBJ2-2; CDR3: ASSTGGRDTGELF
V: TRBV7-2; J: TRBJ1-2; CDR3: ASSTPGAAYGYT
V: TRBV2; J: -; CDR3: ASSSRDGYEQY
V: TRBV6-4; J: TRBJ2-3; CDR3: ASSMGTSGSDTQY
V: TRBV5-4; J: TRBJ2-7; CDR3: ASSLGPEQY
V: TRBV2; J: TRBJ2-1; CDR3: ASSETLGAAPTTKF
V: TRBV7-9; J: TRBJ2-7; CDR3: ASTARDRSYEQY
V: TRBV11-2; J: TRBJ2-1; CDR3: ASSFGTAGISYNEQF
V: TRBV7-8; J: TRBJ2-7; CDR3: ASSLGGRPYEQY
V: TRBV10-2; J: TRBJ2-7; CDR3: ASSESAYEQY
V: TRBV2; J: TRBJ2-1; CDR3: ASTDGHLGHEQF
V: TRBV2; J: TRBJ2-7; CDR3: ASSEAGGRAYHEQY
V: TRBV13; J: TRBJ1-5; CDR3: ASSLQGSNQPQH
V: TRBV7-6; J: TRBJ2-1; CDR3: ASSFGGSVNEQF
V: TRBV9; J: TRBJ2-1; CDR3: ASSVDGTSLGEQF
V: TRBV19; J: TRBJ2-3; CDR3: ASSKKRASQNIPDTQY
V: TRBV30; J: TRBJ2-7; CDR3: AWSGQGVYEQY
V: TRBV4-1; J: TRBJ2-1; CDR3: ASSQVRGRDEF
V: TRBV5-1; J: TRBJ2-7; CDR3: ASSLDLGTYEQY
V: TRBV2; J: TRBJ2-1; CDR3: ASSFQGPTYNEQF
V: TRBV5-4; J: TRBJ2-5; CDR3: ASSIGVETQY
V: TRBV7-9; J: TRBJ1-2; CDR3: ASSNSTMAAGYT
V: TRBV19; J: TRBJ1-1; CDR3: ASSIGMNTEAF
V: TRBV11-2; J: TRBJ2-7; CDR3: ASSPSSTLRPYEQY
V: TRBV25-1; J: TRBJ1-5; CDR3: ASSEVGNQPQH
V: TRBV5-6; J: TRBJ2-5; CDR3: ASTLLERGETQY
V: TRBV7-2; J: TRBJ2-7; CDR3: ASSLSFVGSYEQY
V: TRBV11-2; J: TRBJ2-3; CDR3: ASSFGRSGRRSDTQY
V: TRBV6-6; J: TRBJ1-2; CDR3: ASSYSSPDYGYT
V: TRBV28; J: TRBJ2-7; CDR3: ASAVSSYEQY
V: TRBV2; J: TRBJ1-5; CDR3: ASRDLDDQPQH
V: TRBV30; J: TRBJ2-1; CDR3: AWRILAGVDEQF
V: TRBV15; J: TRBJ2-5; CDR3: ATSSLGLGQETQY
V: TRBV27; J: TRBJ1-5; CDR3: ASSLGKNQPQH
V: TRBV9; J: TRBJ2-7; CDR3: ASSAQGGPSYEQY
V: TRBV11-2; J: TRBJ2-7; CDR3: ASSLGAVGTGAYEQY
V: TRBV27; J: TRBJ1-2; CDR3: ASSFTGLHYGYT
V: TRBV28; J: TRBJ2-1; CDR3: ASSLLAVTYNEQF
V: TRBV19; J: TRBJ1-4; CDR3: ASTGGGEKLF
V: TRBV5-6; J: TRBJ2-2; CDR3: ASSTDDTGELF
V: TRBV30; J: TRBJ1-4; CDR3: AWSLDGSPATNEKLF
V: TRBV7-8; J: TRBJ2-1; CDR3: ASSADERAAYNEQF